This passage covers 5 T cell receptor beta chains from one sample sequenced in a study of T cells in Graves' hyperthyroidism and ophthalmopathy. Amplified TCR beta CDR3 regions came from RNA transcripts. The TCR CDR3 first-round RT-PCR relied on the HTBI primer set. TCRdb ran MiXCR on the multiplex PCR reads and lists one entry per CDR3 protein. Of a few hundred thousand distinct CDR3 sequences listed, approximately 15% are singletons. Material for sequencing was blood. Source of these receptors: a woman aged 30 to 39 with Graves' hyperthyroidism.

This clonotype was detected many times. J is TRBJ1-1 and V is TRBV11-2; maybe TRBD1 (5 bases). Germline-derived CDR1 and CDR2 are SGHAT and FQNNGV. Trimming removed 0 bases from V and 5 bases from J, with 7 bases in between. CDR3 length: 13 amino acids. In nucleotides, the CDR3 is TGTGCCAGCAGCTTAGACAGGGTAACTGAAGCTTTCTTT. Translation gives CASSLDRVTEAFF.

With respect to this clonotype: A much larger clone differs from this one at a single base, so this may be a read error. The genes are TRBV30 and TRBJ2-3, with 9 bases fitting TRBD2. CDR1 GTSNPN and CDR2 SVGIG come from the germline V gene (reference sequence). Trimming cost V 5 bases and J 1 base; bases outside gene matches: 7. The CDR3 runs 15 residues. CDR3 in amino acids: CAWEEREAGTDTQYF. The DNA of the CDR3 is TGTGCCTGGGAGGAGCGGGAGGCCGGCACAGATACGCAGTATTTT.

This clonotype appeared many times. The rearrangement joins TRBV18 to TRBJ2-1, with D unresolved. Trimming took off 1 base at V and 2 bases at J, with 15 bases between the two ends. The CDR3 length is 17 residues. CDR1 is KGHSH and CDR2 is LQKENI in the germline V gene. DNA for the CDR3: TGTGCCAGCTCACCACGCGGCCGGACCGAGGCCTACAATGAGCAGTTCTTC. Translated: CASSPRGRTEAYNEQFF.

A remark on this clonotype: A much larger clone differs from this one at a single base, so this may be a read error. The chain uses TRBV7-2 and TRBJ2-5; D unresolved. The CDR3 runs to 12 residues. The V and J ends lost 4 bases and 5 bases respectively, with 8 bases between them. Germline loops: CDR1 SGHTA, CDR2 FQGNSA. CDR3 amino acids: CASSSYGETQYF. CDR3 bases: TGTGCCAGCAGCTCATATGGCGAGACCCAGTACTTC.

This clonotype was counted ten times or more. The CDR3, as DNA: TGTGCCAGCAGCGCCAGTGAGAACACTGAAGCTTTCTTT. Protein: CASSASENTEAFF. This chain uses TRBV13 with TRBJ1-1, with D unresolved. Germline CDR1 PRHDT, CDR2 FYEKMQ (reference sequence). The CDR3 spans 13 residues. The V end was cut by 5 bases, the J end by 1 base, with 8 bases between.